The clone carrying this T cell receptor beta chain was seen at least ten times. A minimum of 5.5 micrograms of total RNA was extracted per sample. Trimming left V 6 bases short and J 1 base short, with 12 bases between. The germline gives CDR1 DFQATT, CDR2 SNEGSKA (reference sequence). CDR3 length: 13 residues. The authors ran a second PCR of 7 to 11 cycles using a sample-barcoded 5' primer and a J-beta primer mix. From each sample, at least 3 million paired-end reads containing CDR3 were obtained. TCRdb reprocessed the 5' RACE reads with MiXCR, giving one entry per CDR3 protein. The table records 650,000 to 1,000,000 distinct CDR3 sequences, under 40% of them present only once. This record belongs to a study of blood T cells in healthy people across ages.

Sequenced sample: blood. This chain joins TRBV20-1 and TRBJ2-5; D remains ambiguous. The sequence was collected from a man aged 18 to 35 in good health. This chain's CDR3 is CSATAGFQETQYF. The CDR3 DNA reads TGCAGTGCCACGGCAGGTTTCCAAGAGACCCAGTACTTC.